This T cell receptor (beta chain) was sequenced for a study of monozygotic twins with cystic fibrosis. V was clipped by 4 bases and J by 0 bases, with 13 bases between them. Germline V gene sequence: CDR1 SEHNR, CDR2 FQNEAQ (reference sequence). The CDR3 totals 16 residues. About this clone: As yet, its antigen is unknown.

The data were produced by immunoSEQ multiplex PCR, yet TCRdb's version contains in-frame clones alone and is incomplete. This repertoire shows approximately 17,000 clones, 96% found once; its top ten account for about 0.6%. Overall study findings and caveats: The repertoire was suggested to be naive-dominated, clonality median around 0.0089.

The V and J genes are TRBV7-9 and TRBJ2-1, with a possible D match to TRBD2 (6 bases). The sequencing sample was made of blood. The sequence was collected from a girl aged 2 to 9 with cystic fibrosis. CDR3 sequence: CASSSTGLSSYNEQFF. The CDR3 nucleotides read TGTGCCAGCAGCTCCACGGGACTTAGCTCCTACAATGAGCAGTTCTTC.